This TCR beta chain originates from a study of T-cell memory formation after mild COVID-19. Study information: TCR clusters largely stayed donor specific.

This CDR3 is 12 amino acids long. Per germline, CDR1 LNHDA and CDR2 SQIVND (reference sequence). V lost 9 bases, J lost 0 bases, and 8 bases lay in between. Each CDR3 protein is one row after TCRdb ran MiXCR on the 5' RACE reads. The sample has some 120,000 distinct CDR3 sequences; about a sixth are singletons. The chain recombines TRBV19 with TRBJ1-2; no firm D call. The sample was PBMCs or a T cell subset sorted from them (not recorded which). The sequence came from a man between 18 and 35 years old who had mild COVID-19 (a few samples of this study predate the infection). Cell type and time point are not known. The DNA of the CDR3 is TGTGCCAGCAACCGGGCTAACTATGGCTACACCTTC. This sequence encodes CASNRANYGYTF.